This T cell receptor (beta chain) came from a study of T cell changes during pregnancy in multiple sclerosis. Germline lookup yields CDR1 SSHAT and CDR2 FNYEAQ (reference sequence). The CDR3 spans 16 residues. V lost 1 base, J lost 0 bases, and 2 bases stayed unmatched. Only in-frame clones appear in the TCRdb table, and some are missing; sequencing was by immunoSEQ multiplex PCR. The table lists about 68,000 clones, roughly nine tenths of them singletons, with more than 1.4% in the top ten. The specimen was peripheral blood, collected in the third trimester of pregnancy. V gene TRBV7-7 combines with J gene TRBJ1-4; TRBD1 matches 7 bases. The source is a female donor with multiple sclerosis, enrolled in a pregnancy study. The CDR3 coding sequence is TGTGCCAGCAGCTTAGGCAGGGGGACAACTAATGAAAAACTGTTTTTT. Its protein is CASSLGRGTTNEKLFF.